This TCR beta chain was obtained from a study of preoperative IRX-2 immunotherapy in early breast cancer. The treatment: preoperative locoregional IRX-2 cytokine immunotherapy. Patients received preoperative, locoregional IRX-2 cytokine immunotherapy in a phase Ib study. Sequencing was performed with immunoSEQ multiplex PCR; in TCRdb, only in-frame clones are kept and a portion is missing. The sample lists 90,000 to 100,000 clones; 70% to 90% were seen once. V lost 6 bases, J lost 6 bases, and 15 bases lay in between. Germline loops: CDR1 WSHSY, CDR2 SAAADI. This CDR3 is 13 amino acids long. This sequence was found in a human donor with breast cancer. V gene TRBV10-2 combines with J gene TRBJ2-7, with a tentative D call TRBD1 (6 bases). The material sequenced was tumor tissue, taken after IRX-2 immunotherapy. CDR3 sequence: CASSPTGLTEQYF. Here the CDR3 DNA reads TGCGCCAGCAGCCCGACAGGCTTAACCGAGCAGTACTTC.